The 19 T cell receptor beta chains below all came from one sample that was sequenced in a study of T cell responses to AZD1222 COVID-19 vaccine (dated by TCRdb to about 2021). Interpreted using the paper, the time point label stands for: about 28 days (+/-7) after the second vaccine dose. The sample's treatment or condition label is to be understood as: meningococcal conjugate vaccine given as trial control. The library was generated by the immunoSEQ multiplex PCR assay. This immuneACCESS table, as held by TCRdb, lists in-frame sequences with V and J called but not all clones. Of the missing ones, under half trace to an unresolved V gene in checked studies; the others have no known cause. The sample table records some 120,000 clones; 75% to 95% of these occur just once. 4% to 5% of the sample is taken by the ten largest. Here the sequenced sample was peripheral blood, taken 28 days after the second dose of the MenACWY control vaccine. The receptors shown here come from an adult who received the MenACWY meningococcal vaccine as a control.

The chain joins TRBV6-5 to TRBJ2-2, with 10 positions matching TRBD1. The CDR3 sequence is 15 residues long. Unmatched junction bases numbered 4, after V lost 4 bases and J lost 5 bases. CDR1 and CDR2 (germline): MNHEY, SVGAGI. The CDR3 loop reads CASSWDRGGTGELFF. The CDR3 nucleotides read TGTGCCAGCAGTTGGGACAGGGGCGGGACCGGGGAGCTGTTTTTT.

The J gene is TRBJ1-4, the V gene TRBV30; D is unclear. V lost 2 bases to trimming and J lost 4 bases, with 2 bases between them. Germline assignment: CDR1 GTSNPN and CDR2 SVGIG (reference sequence). CDR3 length: 11 residues. CDR3 in amino acids: CAWSFNEKLFF. The CDR3 nucleotides read TGTGCCTGGAGTTTTAATGAAAAACTGTTTTTT.

The V gene is TRBV20-1, the J gene TRBJ1-1; TRBD1 might be the D (6 bases). Germline lookup yields CDR1 DFQATT and CDR2 SNEGSKA (reference sequence). The CDR3 covers 11 residues. V lost 6 bases to trimming and J lost 6 bases, with 11 bases between them. This CDR3 is CSARDTAEAFF. CDR3 in DNA: TGCAGTGCCCGGGACACCGCTGAAGCTTTCTTT.

CDR3 sequence reads: CASSQDLRGMNTEAFF. DNA of the CDR3: TGTGCCAGCAGCCAAGATCTGCGGGGGATGAACACTGAAGCTTTCTTT. The chain joins TRBV14 to TRBJ1-1; D perhaps matches TRBD1 (5 bases). The V gene's germline CDR1 is SGHDN and CDR2 FVKESK. The CDR3 runs to 16 residues. Trimming stripped 0 bases from V and 0 bases from J, with 11 bases between.

The chain joins TRBV6-5 to TRBJ1-2, with D perhaps TRBD1 (5 bases). Germline CDR1 MNHEY, CDR2 SVGAGI. V lost 6 bases and J lost 1, with 9 bases in between. This CDR3 comprises 13 residues. The CDR3 sequence: CASSLTVNYGYTF. As DNA, the CDR3 is TGTGCCAGCAGCCTGACAGTTAACTATGGCTACACCTTC.

V gene TRBV7-2 combines with J gene TRBJ2-1; 12 nucleotides align to TRBD2. With 0 bases clipped from V and 6 bases from J, the junction kept 3 bases outside the gene matches. This CDR3 comprises 16 residues. The germline gives CDR1 SGHTA, CDR2 FQGNSA. The DNA of the CDR3 is TGTGCCAGCAGCTTAGCGCCTAGCGGGGGGGCCAATGAGCAGTTCTTC. Amino acids: CASSLAPSGGANEQFF.

This chain uses TRBV15 with TRBJ2-3; D might be TRBD2 (6 bases). The germline CDR1 and CDR2 sequences are LNHNV and YYDKDF (reference sequence). The CDR3 has 15 amino acids. Deletions cut 9 bases from V and 2 bases from J, with 18 bases between. CDR3 amino acids: CATAPGVAPTDTQYF. In DNA, the CDR3 is TGTGCCACTGCGCCGGGGGTAGCGCCCACAGATACGCAGTATTTT.

CDR3 coding DNA: TGTGCCAGCAGCAAAGGGTCTAGCGGCAGCACAGATACGCAGTATTTT. Translating gives CASSKGSSGSTDTQYF. The chain recombines TRBV4-2 with TRBJ2-3; 7 nucleotides line up with TRBD2. This CDR3 contains 16 residues. The V segment lost 5 bases and the J segment 0 bases; nucleotides outside the gene matches: 8. Germline-derived CDR1 and CDR2 are LGHNA and YNFKEQ.

The chain has TRBV9 and TRBJ2-1; D may be TRBD1 (5 bases). CDR3 length equals 15 residues. Germline values: CDR1 SGDLS, CDR2 YYNGEE. Trimming removed 0 bases from V and 0 bases from J, with 7 bases in between. This CDR3 is CASSVGQGSYNEQFF. The DNA for the CDR3 is TGTGCCAGCAGCGTAGGCCAGGGCTCCTACAATGAGCAGTTCTTC.

This clone occurred a few times. The chain carries TRBV24-1 and TRBJ1-4; 8 nucleotides line up with TRBD1. J gave up 3 bases and V 5 bases, and 4 bases lay outside the gene matches. The CDR3 consists of 15 residues. Germline V lookup: CDR1 KGHDR, CDR2 SFDVKD. In nucleotides, the CDR3 is TGTGCCACCAGTGCAGGGGGCAAGGCTAATGAAAAACTGTTTTTT. Its protein product is CATSAGGKANEKLFF.

This rearrangement joins TRBV4-2 to TRBJ1-5, with D hard to call. Trimming removed 0 bases from V and 0 bases from J, with 9 bases in between. CDR3 length: 16 amino acids. The germline CDR1 and CDR2 sequences are LGHNA and YNFKEQ. The chain's CDR3 is CASSQDPRGSNQPQHF. CDR3 sequence (DNA): TGTGCCAGCAGCCAAGATCCTCGGGGTAGCAATCAGCCCCAGCATTTT.

The chain joins TRBV6-5 to TRBJ2-2; 9 bases line up with TRBD1. The germline CDR1 and CDR2 sequences are MNHEY and SVGAGI. V shed 4 bases and J 4 bases; nucleotides not matched to a gene: 7. The CDR3 totals 16 residues. CDR3 nucleotides: TGTGCCAGCAGTTCTAACAGGGGGCTGGTCACCGGGGAGCTGTTTTTT. As protein: CASSSNRGLVTGELFF.

This clone was seen once. The gene calls are TRBV11-2 and TRBJ2-7, with D possibly matching TRBD2 (5 bases). The CDR3 length is 13 residues. CDR1 is SGHAT, CDR2 FQNNGV, per germline. V was trimmed by 1 base and J by 6 bases, leaving 10 bases between them. DNA for the CDR3: TGTGCCAGCAGCTTAGGGGCTAGCTCCGAGCAGTACGTC. Its protein product is CASSLGASSEQYV.

The J gene is TRBJ2-2, the V gene TRBV15; D is unresolved. The CDR3 extends over 16 amino acids. Deletions cut 6 bases from V and 0 bases from J, with 14 bases between. Germline values: CDR1 LNHNV, CDR2 YYDKDF (reference sequence). DNA of the CDR3: TGTGCCACCAGTAGTTCCCCGGTATCGAACACCGGGGAGCTGTTTTTT. The encoded protein is CATSSSPVSNTGELFF.

In this sample, this clone turned up once. This chain joins TRBV5-6 and TRBJ1-5; D not resolved. Germline CDR1 and CDR2: SGHDT and YYEEEE. Trimming cost V 0 bases and J 3 bases, with 13 bases left between them. This CDR3 comprises 16 residues. The CDR3 bases are TGTGCCAGCAGCTTGGGTTCCATGGGGATCAATCAGCCCCAGCATTTT. Its protein product is CASSLGSMGINQPQHF. The full variable domain, in which reference TRBV5-6 and TRBJ1-5 provide the parts outside the CDR3, is DAGVTQSPTHLIKTRGQQVTLRCSPKSGHDTVSWYQQALGQGPQFIFQYYEEEERQRGNFPDRFSGHQFPNYSSELNVNALLLGDSALYLCASSLGSMGINQPQHFGDGTRLSIL.

The chain has TRBV27 and TRBJ1-3; D might be TRBD1 (6 bases). This CDR3 region has 15 residues. V was pared by 4 bases and J by 1 base, with 11 bases between. Germline V gene sequence: CDR1 MNHEY, CDR2 SMNVEV (reference sequence). CDR3 nucleotide sequence: TGTGCCAGCAGTTCCTTCAGGGGTTCTGGAAACACCATATATTTT. Translating it yields CASSSFRGSGNTIYF.

The chain links TRBV19 to TRBJ2-3; tentatively, D is TRBD1 (6 bases). V was pared by 3 bases and J by 4 bases, with 17 bases between. This CDR3 region has 16 residues. Per the germline V gene, CDR1 is LNHDA and CDR2 is SQIVND (reference sequence). CDR3 DNA sequence: TGTGCCAGTAGTATTAATACAGGGTTTGCTGCAGATACGCAGTATTTT. This gives the protein CASSINTGFAADTQYF.

V usage is TRBV18 and J usage is TRBJ2-1, with D perhaps being TRBD1 or TRBD2 (7 bases each). The length of the CDR3 is 15 residues. The V end was cut by 4 bases, the J end by 3 bases, with 13 bases between. The germline V gene encodes CDR1 KGHSH and CDR2 LQKENI. Written as DNA, the CDR3 is TGTGCCAGCTCACGACAGGGAGGGGTCTACAATGAGCAGTTCTTC. It translates to CASSRQGGVYNEQFF.

The chain combines TRBV6-5 with TRBJ2-2, with TRBD1 as a possible D gene (6 bases). This CDR3 has 15 amino acids. Trimming removed 5 bases from V and 6 bases from J, with 16 bases in between. Germline values: CDR1 MNHEY, CDR2 SVGAGI. CDR3 coding DNA: TGTGCCAGCAGTACAAGACAGGCGGTCCCCGGGGAGCTGTTTTTT. Translation: CASSTRQAVPGELFF.